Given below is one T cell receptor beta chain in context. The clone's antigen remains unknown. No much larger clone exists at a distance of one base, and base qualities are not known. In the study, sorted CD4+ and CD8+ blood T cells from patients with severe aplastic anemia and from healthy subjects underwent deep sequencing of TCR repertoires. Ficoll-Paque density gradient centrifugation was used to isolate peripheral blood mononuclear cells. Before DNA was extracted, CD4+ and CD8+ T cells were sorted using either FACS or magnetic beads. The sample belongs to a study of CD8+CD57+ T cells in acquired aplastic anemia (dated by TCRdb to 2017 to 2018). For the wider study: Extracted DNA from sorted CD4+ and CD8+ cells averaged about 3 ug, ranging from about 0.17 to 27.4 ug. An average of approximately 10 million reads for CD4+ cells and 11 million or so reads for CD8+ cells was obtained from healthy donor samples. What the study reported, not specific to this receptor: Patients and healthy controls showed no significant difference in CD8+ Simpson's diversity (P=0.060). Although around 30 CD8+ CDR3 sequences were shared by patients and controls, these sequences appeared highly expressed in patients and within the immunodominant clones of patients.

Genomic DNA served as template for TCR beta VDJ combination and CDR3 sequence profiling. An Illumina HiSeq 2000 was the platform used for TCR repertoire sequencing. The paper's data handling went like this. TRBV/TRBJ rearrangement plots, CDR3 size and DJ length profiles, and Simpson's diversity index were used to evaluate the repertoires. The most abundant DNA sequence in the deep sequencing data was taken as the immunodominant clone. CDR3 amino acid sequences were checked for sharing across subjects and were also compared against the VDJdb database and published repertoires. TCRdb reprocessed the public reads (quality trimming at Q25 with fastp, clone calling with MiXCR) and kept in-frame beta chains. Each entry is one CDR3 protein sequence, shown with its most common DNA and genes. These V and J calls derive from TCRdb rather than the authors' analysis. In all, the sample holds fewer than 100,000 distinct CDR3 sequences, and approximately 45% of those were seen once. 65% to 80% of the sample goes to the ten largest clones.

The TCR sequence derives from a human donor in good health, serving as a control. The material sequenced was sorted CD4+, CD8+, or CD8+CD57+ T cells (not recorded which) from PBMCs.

The base sequence is TGTGCCACCAGCAGAGATTGGGAGACCCAGTACTTC. Its protein reads: CATSRDWETQYF. The sequence links TRBV15 to TRBJ2-5; the D gene assignment is ambiguous. V loses 0 bases, J loses 5 bases, and the germline ends lie 4 bases apart. Inclusive of the bounding cysteine and phenylalanine, the CDR3 is 12 residues long. The CDR3 DNA has 36 bases and is translated from base 1. Per the germline V gene (reference sequence), LNHNV is the CDR1 and YYDKDF is the CDR2.